The clone carrying this TCR beta chain was detected only once. Its target is not known. This entry comes from a study of shared clonotypes between healthy human individuals. At the level of the study: Researchers assigned three CD4 naive, three CD4 memory, two CD8 naive and one CD8 memory plate to each donor. Study results and limitations: Several donors shared about 4.5% of their naive CD4 clonotypes. Generally, naive subsets (rather than memory subsets) showed larger estimated richness.

Naive CD8 cells lacked CD45RO and underwent positive selection for CCR7, leaving out terminally differentiated effector memory CD45RA+ cells. Donors had no recently reported acute infections or vaccinations and were HIV-negative. Clones were read by immunoSEQ multiplex PCR, and TCRdb kept only the in-frame ones, dropping some. The sample lists some 2.1 million clones, roughly 94% seen once, with about 1.1% in the top ten. The sequence was obtained from a man between 18 and 29 years old in good health. The material sequenced was naive CD8+ T cells sorted from blood.

CDR3: CASSPGQGAGTQPQHF. DNA for the CDR3: TGTGCCAGCAGCCCGGGACAGGGGGCTGGGACTCAGCCCCAGCATTTT. The chain combines TRBV7-9 with TRBJ1-5, with 12 bases lining up with TRBD1. The CDR3 is made up of 16 amino acids. V trimming: 5 bases; J trimming: 6 bases; junction bases outside the gene matches: 8. CDR1 is SEHNR, CDR2 FQNEAQ, per germline (reference sequence).